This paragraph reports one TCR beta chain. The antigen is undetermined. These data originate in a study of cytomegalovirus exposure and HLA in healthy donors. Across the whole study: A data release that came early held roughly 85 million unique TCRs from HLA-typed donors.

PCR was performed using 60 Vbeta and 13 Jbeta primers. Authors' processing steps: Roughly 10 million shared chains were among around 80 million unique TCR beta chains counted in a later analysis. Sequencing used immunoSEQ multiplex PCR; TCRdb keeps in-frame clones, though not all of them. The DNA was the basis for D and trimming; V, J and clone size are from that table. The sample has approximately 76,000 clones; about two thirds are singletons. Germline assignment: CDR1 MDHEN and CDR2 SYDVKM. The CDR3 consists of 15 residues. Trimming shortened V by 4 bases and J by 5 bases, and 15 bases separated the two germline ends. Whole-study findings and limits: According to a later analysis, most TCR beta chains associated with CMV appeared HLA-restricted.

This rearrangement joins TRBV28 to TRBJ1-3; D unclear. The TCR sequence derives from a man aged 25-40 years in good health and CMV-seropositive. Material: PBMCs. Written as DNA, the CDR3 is TGTGCCAGCAGTTCATACCCCGAAGCCAGAAACACCATATATTTT. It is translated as CASSSYPEARNTIYF. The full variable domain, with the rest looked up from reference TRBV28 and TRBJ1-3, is DVKVTQSSRYLVKRTGEKVFLECVQDMDHENMFWYRQDPGLGLRLIYFSYDVKMKEKGDIPEGYSVSREKKERFSLILESASTNQTSMYLCASSSYPEARNTIYFGEGSWLTVV.